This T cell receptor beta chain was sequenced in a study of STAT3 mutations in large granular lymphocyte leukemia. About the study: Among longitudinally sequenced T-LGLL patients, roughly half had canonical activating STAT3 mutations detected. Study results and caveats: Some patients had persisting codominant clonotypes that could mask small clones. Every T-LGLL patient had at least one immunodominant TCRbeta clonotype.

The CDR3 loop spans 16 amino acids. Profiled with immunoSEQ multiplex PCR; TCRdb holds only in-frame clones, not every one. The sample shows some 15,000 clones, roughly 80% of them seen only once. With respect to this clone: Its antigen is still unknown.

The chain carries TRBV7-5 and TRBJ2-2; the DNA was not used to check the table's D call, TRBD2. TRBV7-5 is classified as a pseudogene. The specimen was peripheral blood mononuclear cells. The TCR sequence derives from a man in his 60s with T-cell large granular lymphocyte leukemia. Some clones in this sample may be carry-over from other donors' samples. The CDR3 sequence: CAPSPRLAVPTGELFF. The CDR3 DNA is TGTGCCCCCTCCCCCAGACTAGCGGTTCCCACCGGGGAGCTGTTTTTT.